This is a list of T cell receptor beta chains from one sample in a study of identical twins. TCRdb reprocessed the 5' RACE reads via MiXCR and lists one record per CDR3 protein. The sample holds 1.5 million to 2 million distinct CDR3 sequences, less than 40% seen once. The sequenced sample consisted of cord blood. The receptors were sampled from a newborn girl in good health. CDR3s include the opening cysteine and the closing phenylalanine or tryptophan. Each record gives: V gene, J gene, clone size, D gene, CDR3 protein, CDR3 DNA. The D gene is left open where the match is weak. For some rows the clone size is stated as once, few or many, or as a class when expanded; others skip it.

V gene: TRBV12-5; J gene: TRBJ1-6; clone size: few; D gene: TRBD1; CDR3 protein: CASGLTGGNSPLHF; CDR3 DNA: TGTGCTAGTGGTTTGACAGGGGGCAATTCACCCCTCCACTTT
V gene: TRBV3-1; J gene: TRBJ2-7; clone size: .; D gene: TRBD1; CDR3 protein: CASSQRTGVNEQYF; CDR3 DNA: TGTGCCAGCAGCCAGAGGACAGGGGTCAACGAGCAGTACTTC
V gene: TRBV7-2; J gene: TRBJ2-4; clone size: .; D gene: .; CDR3 protein: CASSLALLGSKNIQYF; CDR3 DNA: TGTGCCAGCAGCTTAGCGCTTCTGGGGTCCAAAAACATTCAGTACTTC
V gene: TRBV25-1; J gene: TRBJ2-3; clone size: few; D gene: .; CDR3 protein: CASSESQEGTDTQYF; CDR3 DNA: TGTGCCAGCAGTGAATCCCAGGAGGGCACAGATACGCAGTATTTT
V gene: TRBV6-1; J gene: TRBJ1-4; clone size: .; D gene: .; CDR3 protein: CASFPKVGISNEKLFF; CDR3 DNA: TGTGCCAGCTTCCCTAAGGTCGGGATCAGTAATGAAAAGCTGTTTTTT
V gene: TRBV4-1; J gene: TRBJ1-4; clone size: .; D gene: TRBD1; CDR3 protein: CASSQADRGTTNEKLFF; CDR3 DNA: TGCGCCAGCAGCCAAGCCGACAGGGGGACAACTAATGAAAAACTGTTTTTT
V gene: TRBV10-3; J gene: TRBJ1-2; clone size: many; D gene: .; CDR3 protein: CAISESYYGYTF; CDR3 DNA: TGTGCCATCAGTGAGTCGTACTATGGCTACACCTTC
V gene: TRBV3-1; J gene: TRBJ2-3; clone size: .; D gene: TRBD1; CDR3 protein: CASSQVLSWTGKGDTQYF; CDR3 DNA: TGTGCCAGCAGCCAAGTCCTCTCTTGGACAGGGAAGGGAGATACGCAGTATTTT
V gene: TRBV6-1; J gene: TRBJ2-5; clone size: .; D gene: TRBD2; CDR3 protein: CATLAGVGKETQYF; CDR3 DNA: TGTGCCACCTTAGCGGGAGTGGGGAAAGAGACCCAGTACTTC
V gene: TRBV7-2; J gene: TRBJ1-5; clone size: few; D gene: .; CDR3 protein: CASSLGGVFNQPQHF; CDR3 DNA: TGTGCCAGCAGCTTAGGGGGAGTCTTCAATCAGCCCCAGCATTTT
V gene: TRBV28; J gene: TRBJ2-5; clone size: few; D gene: .; CDR3 protein: CASIRGGGKETQYF; CDR3 DNA: TGTGCCAGCATAAGGGGAGGGGGGAAAGAGACCCAGTACTTC
V gene: TRBV11-1; J gene: TRBJ2-7; clone size: .; D gene: TRBD1; CDR3 protein: CASSLPGTGRYEQYF; CDR3 DNA: TGTGCCAGCAGCTTACCCGGGACAGGTCGCTACGAGCAGTACTTC
V gene: TRBV4-2; J gene: TRBJ1-4; clone size: .; D gene: .; CDR3 protein: CASSQGQVEEKLFF; CDR3 DNA: TGTGCCAGCAGCCAAGGGCAGGTGGAAGAAAAACTGTTTTTT
V gene: TRBV29-1; J gene: TRBJ2-7; clone size: .; D gene: .; CDR3 protein: CSVGEGVYNEQYF; CDR3 DNA: TGCAGCGTTGGGGAGGGGGTTTACAATGAGCAGTACTTC
V gene: TRBV7-9; J gene: TRBJ2-5; clone size: .; D gene: .; CDR3 protein: CASSSLTRYQETQYF; CDR3 DNA: TGTGCCAGCAGCTCCCTCACTAGGTACCAAGAGACCCAGTACTTC
V gene: TRBV2; J gene: TRBJ2-7; clone size: .; D gene: .; CDR3 protein: CASREGSSGAYEQYF; CDR3 DNA: TGTGCCAGCAGGGAGGGGTCATCGGGTGCCTACGAGCAGTACTTC
V gene: TRBV29-1; J gene: TRBJ1-5; clone size: .; D gene: .; CDR3 protein: CSVEDTGTTSQHF; CDR3 DNA: TGCAGCGTTGAAGACACAGGGACAACGTCCCAGCATTTT
V gene: TRBV20-1; J gene: TRBJ2-4; clone size: .; D gene: .; CDR3 protein: CSASSWTKNIQYF; CDR3 DNA: TGCAGTGCTAGCAGCTGGACCAAAAACATTCAGTACTTC
V gene: TRBV7-9; J gene: TRBJ1-4; clone size: .; D gene: .; CDR3 protein: CASSLDWSEGIDEKLFF; CDR3 DNA: TGTGCCAGCAGCTTAGATTGGAGTGAGGGGATTGATGAAAAACTGTTTTTT
V gene: TRBV4-2; J gene: TRBJ1-5; clone size: .; D gene: .; CDR3 protein: CASSQAGRPQHF; CDR3 DNA: TGTGCCAGCAGCCAAGCGGGTCGGCCCCAGCATTTT
V gene: TRBV28; J gene: TRBJ2-3; clone size: .; D gene: .; CDR3 protein: CASSLGANTQYF; CDR3 DNA: TGTGCCAGCAGCTTAGGGGCCAATACGCAGTATTTT
V gene: TRBV10-3; J gene: TRBJ1-5; clone size: many; D gene: .; CDR3 protein: CAISESPAIYQPQHF; CDR3 DNA: TGTGCCATCAGTGAGTCGCCAGCTATCTATCAGCCCCAGCATTTT
V gene: TRBV20-1; J gene: TRBJ1-2; clone size: .; D gene: TRBD1; CDR3 protein: CSATPGQGNNYSYTF; CDR3 DNA: TGCAGTGCTACACCGGGACAGGGCAACAACTATAGCTACACCTTC
V gene: TRBV3-1; J gene: TRBJ2-1; clone size: few; D gene: TRBD2; CDR3 protein: CASSPPGPTSGESYNEQFF; CDR3 DNA: TGTGCCAGCAGCCCCCCCGGCCCGACTAGCGGGGAATCCTACAATGAGCAGTTCTTC
V gene: TRBV21-1; J gene: TRBJ2-3; clone size: once; D gene: .; CDR3 protein: CASSTATQYF; CDR3 DNA: TGTGCCAGCAGCACGGCAACGCAGTATTTT
V gene: TRBV4-1; J gene: TRBJ1-5; clone size: .; D gene: .; CDR3 protein: CASRGAGGNQPQHF; CDR3 DNA: TGCGCCAGCAGAGGGGCTGGGGGCAATCAGCCCCAGCATTTT
V gene: TRBV3-1; J gene: TRBJ1-4; clone size: .; D gene: TRBD1; CDR3 protein: CASSQGHRGEKLFF; CDR3 DNA: TGTGCCAGCAGCCAAGGTCACAGGGGTGAAAAACTGTTTTTT
V gene: TRBV5-1; J gene: TRBJ2-3; clone size: .; D gene: .; CDR3 protein: CASSLRVSGVTRPDTQYF; CDR3 DNA: TGCGCCAGCAGCTTGAGGGTGTCCGGGGTCACCCGACCAGATACGCAGTATTTT
V gene: TRBV20-1; J gene: TRBJ2-1; clone size: .; D gene: .; CDR3 protein: CSAGVVQTETYNEQFF; CDR3 DNA: TGCAGTGCTGGAGTCGTACAGACGGAGACCTACAATGAGCAGTTCTTC
V gene: TRBV5-6; J gene: TRBJ2-7; clone size: few; D gene: TRBD2; CDR3 protein: CASRTSGANYEQYF; CDR3 DNA: TGTGCCAGCAGGACTAGCGGGGCCAACTACGAGCAGTACTTC
V gene: TRBV11-2; J gene: TRBJ1-1; clone size: .; D gene: .; CDR3 protein: CASSLRGILDTEAFF; CDR3 DNA: TGTGCCAGCAGCTTACGGGGGATTTTGGACACTGAAGCTTTCTTT
V gene: TRBV7-2; J gene: TRBJ2-3; clone size: few; D gene: .; CDR3 protein: CASSLEGYKSDTQYF; CDR3 DNA: TGTGCCAGCAGCTTAGAGGGTTACAAGTCAGATACGCAGTATTTT
V gene: TRBV6-6; J gene: TRBJ1-1; clone size: .; D gene: .; CDR3 protein: CASGVGTPEAFF; CDR3 DNA: TGTGCCAGCGGGGTAGGGACCCCTGAAGCTTTCTTT
V gene: TRBV6-5; J gene: TRBJ1-6; clone size: .; D gene: .; CDR3 protein: CASSPLGGDSPLHF; CDR3 DNA: TGTGCCAGCAGTCCCCTGGGGGGGGATTCACCCCTCCACTTT